The rows below give T cell receptor beta chains drawn from one sample of a study of cytomegalovirus exposure and HLA in healthy donors. Sequencing was performed with immunoSEQ multiplex PCR; in TCRdb, only in-frame clones are kept and a portion is missing. The listing records some 31,000 clones. The material sequenced was PBMCs. The receptors stem from a woman aged 40 to 50 in good health and CMV-seropositive. Each CDR3 is given with its conserved first and last residue. The D gene is left open where the match is weak.

j_call: TRBJ2-6; d_call: TRBD2; v_call: TRBV9; cdr3_aa: CASSHGRGGANVLTF; cdr3_nt: TGTGCCAGCAGCCACGGGCGGGGGGGGGCCAACGTCCTGACTTTC
j_call: TRBJ2-7; d_call: TRBD2; v_call: TRBV5-1; cdr3_aa: CASSELAGGEQYF; cdr3_nt: TGCGCCAGCAGCGAACTAGCGGGAGGAGAGCAGTACTTC
j_call: TRBJ2-1; d_call: -; v_call: TRBV5-6; cdr3_aa: CASSLEEYTTNEQFF; cdr3_nt: TGTGCCAGCAGCTTGGAGGAGTATACAACAAATGAGCAGTTCTTC
j_call: TRBJ1-1; d_call: -; v_call: TRBV30; cdr3_aa: CAWSGIGQNTEAFF; cdr3_nt: TGTGCCTGGAGTGGGATTGGACAGAACACTGAAGCTTTCTTT
j_call: TRBJ1-1; d_call: TRBD1; v_call: TRBV28; cdr3_aa: CASPGTGVWNTEAFF; cdr3_nt: TGTGCCAGCCCCGGGACAGGGGTGTGGAACACTGAAGCTTTCTTT
j_call: TRBJ2-2; d_call: -; v_call: TRBV15; cdr3_aa: CATSRGTTTTGELFF; cdr3_nt: TGTGCCACCAGCAGAGGGACTACGACCACCGGGGAGCTGTTTTTT
j_call: TRBJ2-3; d_call: -; v_call: TRBV5-1; cdr3_aa: CASSPGDITDTQYF; cdr3_nt: TGCGCCAGCAGCCCAGGGGATATCACAGATACGCAGTATTTT
j_call: TRBJ1-2; d_call: -; v_call: TRBV5-8; cdr3_aa: CASSLTGEYGYTF; cdr3_nt: TGTGCCAGCAGCTTGACGGGAGAGTATGGCTACACCTTC
j_call: TRBJ2-5; d_call: TRBD2; v_call: TRBV4-3; cdr3_aa: CASSQGVAGVGETQYF; cdr3_nt: TGCGCCAGCAGCCAAGGGGTAGCGGGAGTGGGAGAGACCCAGTACTTC
j_call: TRBJ1-1; d_call: -; v_call: TRBV2; cdr3_aa: CASSGGAENTEAFF; cdr3_nt: TGTGCCAGCAGTGGTGGGGCGGAGAACACTGAAGCTTTCTTT
j_call: TRBJ2-1; d_call: TRBD2; v_call: TRBV29-1; cdr3_aa: CSVSLSSGRAGTYNEQFF; cdr3_nt: TGCAGCGTTTCTCTTTCTAGCGGGAGGGCCGGAACCTACAATGAGCAGTTCTTC
j_call: TRBJ2-2; d_call: TRBD2; v_call: TRBV29-1; cdr3_aa: CSVPTSGRALGTGELFF; cdr3_nt: TGCAGCGTGCCGACTAGCGGGAGGGCCTTGGGAACCGGGGAGCTGTTTTTT
j_call: TRBJ2-7; d_call: TRBD1; v_call: TRBV28; cdr3_aa: CASSLGTAYEQYF; cdr3_nt: TGTGCCAGCAGTCTCGGGACAGCGTACGAGCAGTACTTC
j_call: TRBJ1-1; d_call: -; v_call: TRBV9; cdr3_aa: CASSPGGGRTEAFF; cdr3_nt: TGTGCCAGCAGCCCCGGGGGGGGGCGGACTGAAGCTTTCTTT
j_call: TRBJ1-2; d_call: -; v_call: TRBV18; cdr3_aa: CASSPLANPRQRGAGGYTF; cdr3_nt: TGTGCCAGCTCACCATTAGCGAATCCAAGACAGCGCGGGGCGGGTGGCTACACCTTC
j_call: TRBJ1-2; d_call: TRBD1; v_call: TRBV18; cdr3_aa: CASSPQGAGGYTF; cdr3_nt: TGTGCCAGCTCACCACAGGGGGCGGGAGGCTACACCTTC
j_call: TRBJ2-3; d_call: TRBD1; v_call: TRBV5-1; cdr3_aa: CASSGTASTDTQYF; cdr3_nt: TGCGCCAGCAGTGGGACAGCTAGCACAGATACGCAGTATTTT
j_call: TRBJ2-3; d_call: -; v_call: TRBV5-1; cdr3_aa: CASSPLSPQDTQYF; cdr3_nt: TGCGCCAGCAGTCCACTATCCCCACAAGATACGCAGTATTTT
j_call: TRBJ1-1; d_call: -; v_call: TRBV30; cdr3_aa: CGGGLRLSEAFF; cdr3_nt: TGTGGGGGGGGACTACGGCTTTCTGAAGCTTTCTTT
j_call: TRBJ2-2; d_call: -; v_call: TRBV7-9; cdr3_aa: CASSPRETGELFF; cdr3_nt: TGTGCCAGCAGCCCTAGGGAGACCGGGGAGCTGTTTTTT
j_call: TRBJ1-1; d_call: TRBD1; v_call: TRBV19; cdr3_aa: CASRTGGARDTEAFF; cdr3_nt: TGTGCCAGTAGGACAGGGGGCGCGAGGGACACTGAAGCTTTCTTT
j_call: TRBJ1-1; d_call: -; v_call: TRBV27; cdr3_aa: CASHRDTENTEAFF; cdr3_nt: TGTGCCAGCCACAGGGACACGGAGAACACTGAAGCTTTCTTT
j_call: TRBJ1-2; d_call: -; v_call: TRBV7-2; cdr3_aa: CASSFPDNYGYTF; cdr3_nt: TGTGCCAGCAGCTTTCCAGATAACTATGGCTACACCTTC
j_call: TRBJ2-7; d_call: TRBD1; v_call: TRBV6-5; cdr3_aa: CASSSGDRAHEQYF; cdr3_nt: TGTGCCAGCAGTTCCGGAGACAGGGCCCACGAGCAGTACTTC
j_call: TRBJ2-7; d_call: -; v_call: TRBV9; cdr3_aa: CASSSPRGGATNEQYF; cdr3_nt: TGTGCCAGCAGCTCTCCGCGTGGGGGGGCTACAAACGAGCAGTACTTC
j_call: TRBJ1-5; d_call: -; v_call: TRBV28; cdr3_aa: CASRPRGPYSNQPQHF; cdr3_nt: TGTGCCAGCAGGCCCAGGGGCCCGTATAGCAATCAGCCCCAGCATTTT
j_call: TRBJ1-5; d_call: TRBD1; v_call: TRBV30; cdr3_aa: CAWSELGQVSNQPQHF; cdr3_nt: TGTGCCTGGAGTGAGCTAGGACAGGTAAGCAATCAGCCCCAGCATTTT
j_call: TRBJ1-1; d_call: -; v_call: TRBV4-1; cdr3_aa: CASSQLRRAFF; cdr3_nt: TGCGCCAGCAGCCAGCTCCGTAGAGCTTTCTTT
j_call: TRBJ2-1; d_call: TRBD1; v_call: TRBV30; cdr3_aa: CAWTGGNEQFF; cdr3_nt: TGTGCCTGGACAGGGGGCAATGAGCAGTTCTTC
j_call: TRBJ2-7; d_call: TRBD2; v_call: TRBV4-3; cdr3_aa: CASSRETSGTYEQYF; cdr3_nt: TGCGCCAGCAGCCGAGAGACTAGCGGCACCTACGAGCAGTACTTC
j_call: TRBJ1-2; d_call: -; v_call: TRBV10-3; cdr3_aa: CAISEDRTYSGGYTF; cdr3_nt: TGTGCCATCAGTGAAGACAGGACTTATTCGGGCGGCTACACCTTC
j_call: TRBJ1-2; d_call: TRBD1; v_call: TRBV30; cdr3_aa: CAWNFGDRGTYTF; cdr3_nt: TGTGCCTGGAATTTCGGGGACAGGGGAACCTACACCTTC
j_call: TRBJ2-2; d_call: -; v_call: TRBV7-9; cdr3_aa: CASSLALGGTGELFF; cdr3_nt: TGTGCCAGCAGCTTAGCGCTTGGAGGGACCGGGGAGCTGTTTTTT
j_call: TRBJ2-5; d_call: TRBD2; v_call: TRBV7-6; cdr3_aa: CASSLRAPAGANQETQYF; cdr3_nt: TGTGCCAGCAGCTTAAGGGCCCCCGCGGGAGCTAACCAAGAGACCCAGTACTTC
j_call: TRBJ1-5; d_call: TRBD1; v_call: TRBV4-2; cdr3_aa: CASSQETGEGNQPQHF; cdr3_nt: TGTGCCAGCAGCCAAGAAACAGGGGAGGGCAATCAGCCCCAGCATTTT
j_call: TRBJ2-1; d_call: TRBD2; v_call: TRBV30; cdr3_aa: CAWSYNGAGGLDNEQFF; cdr3_nt: TGTGCCTGGAGCTACAACGGAGCGGGAGGCCTCGACAATGAGCAGTTCTTC
j_call: TRBJ2-7; d_call: TRBD1; v_call: TRBV27; cdr3_aa: CASSLTSGQGANEQYF; cdr3_nt: TGTGCCAGCAGTTTAACCTCTGGACAGGGGGCGAACGAGCAGTACTTC
j_call: TRBJ2-1; d_call: TRBD2; v_call: TRBV5-4; cdr3_aa: CASSLAGDGPNEQFF; cdr3_nt: TGTGCCAGCAGCCTGGCGGGAGACGGTCCCAATGAGCAGTTCTTC
j_call: TRBJ1-3; d_call: TRBD1; v_call: TRBV19; cdr3_aa: CASSIPGQGGNTIYF; cdr3_nt: TGTGCCAGTAGTATCCCTGGACAGGGTGGAAACACCATATATTTT
j_call: TRBJ1-2; d_call: -; v_call: TRBV9; cdr3_aa: CASSVSPAPAGATYGYTF; cdr3_nt: TGTGCCAGCAGCGTCTCTCCCGCTCCAGCAGGGGCCACCTATGGCTACACCTTC
j_call: TRBJ2-1; d_call: TRBD2; v_call: TRBV5-4; cdr3_aa: CASSYTSGSDNEQFF; cdr3_nt: TGTGCCAGCAGTTATACTAGCGGGAGCGACAATGAGCAGTTCTTC